Below, 14 T cell receptor beta chains from the same sample are listed, as sequenced in a study of read filtering for tumor transcriptome and immune sequencing (dated by TCRdb to 2018 to 2020). Sequencer: Illumina HiSeq 4000. TCR libraries were constructed from 350 to 400 ng RNA using the Immunoverse kit, and molecular barcoded adaptors covering alpha/delta and beta/gamma chains were employed. In TCRdb, the public reads were trimmed at Q25 with fastp and aligned with MiXCR, with productive beta chains retained. Rows with one shared CDR3 protein collapse into an entry with the most common genes and DNA. The sample data list around 23,000 distinct CDR3 sequences, and approximately 23% of these were observed just once. The ten largest clones capture roughly half of the sample. Sequencing input: a population of CD138-negative cells sorted from bone marrow. This specimen's cell subset or site label, interpreted: bone marrow mononuclear cells depleted of CD138+ plasma/myeloma cells by negative magnetic selection. The receptors were gathered from a donor at least 40 years old with multiple myeloma.

The genes are TRBV19 and TRBJ1-5; 8 positions agree with TRBD1. CDR1 LNHDA and CDR2 SQIVND come from the germline V gene (reference sequence). With V trimmed by 10 bases and J by 13 bases, 9 bases remained unmatched. The CDR3 totals 11 residues. The CDR3 DNA reads as TGTGCCACCCAGGACAGGGAGAGACAGCATTTT. Encoded protein: CATQDRERQHF.

This clonotype was seen many times. The CDR3 coding sequence is TGTGCCAGCAGGGACGGGTCCGGAGGCAAGCAGTACTTC. Protein sequence: CASRDGSGGKQYF. This sequence joins TRBV2 and TRBJ2-7, with D possibly matching TRBD2 (5 bases). The CDR3 has 13 amino acids. Germline values: CDR1 SNHLY, CDR2 FYNNEI. V lost 6 bases and J lost 8, with 17 bases in between. The full variable domain, with the rest looked up from reference TRBV2 and TRBJ2-7, is EPEVTQTPSHQVTQMGQEVILRCVPISNHLYFYWYRQILGQKVEFLVSFYNNEISEKSEIFDDQFSVERPDGSNFTLKIRSTKLEDSAMYFCASRDGSGGKQYFGPGTRLTVT.

There are a few counts of this clonotype. The CDR3 DNA reads TGCAGTGCTCCACCCGCCCGAAACACAGATACGCAGTATTTT. Residues: CSAPPARNTDTQYF. The chain employs TRBV20-1 and TRBJ2-3; D gene uncertain. The CDR3 spans 14 residues. Germline V CDR1 and CDR2: DFQATT, SNEGSKA (reference sequence). V shed 5 bases and J shed 2 bases, with 14 bases lying between them.

The rearrangement uses TRBV14 and TRBJ2-7; tentative D call: TRBD2 (6 bases). This CDR3 comprises 14 residues. Germline values: CDR1 SGHDN, CDR2 FVKESK. V lost 3 bases to trimming and J lost 0 bases, with 9 bases between them. CDR3 coding DNA: TGTGCCAGCAGCCAGGGGGGTCTCTCCTACGAGCAGTACTTC. The encoded protein is CASSQGGLSYEQYF.

This clonotype was recorded at least ten times. At one end the junction does not follow the germline gene, possibly because of a read error. This chain links TRBV20-1 with TRBJ2-1; 12 nucleotides agree with TRBD2. CDR1 DFQATT and CDR2 SNEGSKA come from the germline V gene (reference sequence). There are 14 residues in the CDR3. Written as DNA, the CDR3 is TGCAGTGATATGCGGACTAGCGGGAACAATGGGCAGTTCTTC. Protein sequence: CSDMRTSGNNGQFF.

This clonotype was seen ten or more times. The chain uses TRBV12-3 or TRBV12-4 and TRBJ2-6; D may be TRBD1 (5 bases). This CDR3 comprises 16 residues. V was pared by 6 bases and J by 0 bases, with 12 bases between. Here the CDR3 DNA reads TGTGCCAGCAGCTATGCAGGGAACTCTGGGGCCAACGTCCTGACTTTC. This encodes CASSYAGNSGANVLTF.

This clonotype was counted ten times or more. V gene TRBV18 combines with J gene TRBJ1-1; D perhaps matches TRBD1 (6 bases). V was cut by 4 bases and J by 8 bases, with 20 bases left in between. The CDR3 extends over 15 amino acids. Germline V gives CDR1 KGHSH, CDR2 LQKENI. The DNA for the CDR3 is TGTGCCAGCTCACGAACGGGGGCAGAGGGGACGGAAGCTTTCTTT. It is translated as CASSRTGAEGTEAFF.

This clonotype was observed many times. The chain employs TRBV20-1 and TRBJ1-2; TRBD1 matches 7 bases. This CDR3 has 16 amino acids. J lost 2 bases, V lost 4 bases, and 13 bases had no gene match. The germline CDR1 and CDR2 sequences are DFQATT and SNEGSKA (reference sequence). The CDR3 spells CSAIGTVLDPNYGYTF. For the CDR3, the DNA is TGCAGTGCTATCGGGACAGTCTTGGATCCGAACTATGGCTACACCTTC.

This chain uses TRBV7-2 with TRBJ1-5; a weak D match, TRBD1 (6 bases). Germline lookup yields CDR1 SGHTA and CDR2 FQGNSA. The ends were cut back, 1 base at V and 7 bases at J, with 11 bases in the middle. The CDR3 loop spans 14 amino acids. CDR3 bases: TGTGCCAGCAGCTTAGGGGGGGCAGGGCAGCCCCAGCATTTT. Encoded protein: CASSLGGAGQPQHF.

The chain is built from TRBV19 and TRBJ1-5; 9 bases are shared with TRBD1. The CDR3 length is 14 residues. The trim removed 5 bases at V and 4 bases at J, leaving 3 bases unmatched. Per germline, CDR1 LNHDA and CDR2 SQIVND (reference sequence). The CDR3 DNA sequence: TGTGCCAGTAGTTTGACAGGGGGGAATCAGCCCCAGCATTTT. This encodes CASSLTGGNQPQHF.

At least ten counts were recorded for this clonotype. J is TRBJ2-1 and V is TRBV6-5; 7 bases are a match to TRBD2. The length of the CDR3 is 15 residues. Germline lookup yields CDR1 MNHEY and CDR2 SVGAGI. The V segment lost 5 bases and the J segment 1 base; nucleotides outside the gene matches: 5. CDR3 amino acids: CASSLGLGSYNEQFF. The CDR3, as DNA: TGTGCCAGCAGTCTCGGACTAGGGTCCTACAATGAGCAGTTCTTC.

This clonotype was observed at least ten times. This sequence joins TRBV11-3 and TRBJ2-2; the match to TRBD2 covers 7 bases. Losses at the gene ends were 5 bases for V and 2 bases for J; bases not matched to a gene: 5. The germline gives CDR1 SGHNT, CDR2 YENEEA. The CDR3 sequence is 15 residues long. For the CDR3, the DNA is TGTGCCAGCAGCCAGCGGGGCTCCAACACCGGGGAGCTGTTTTTT. Translated: CASSQRGSNTGELFF.

This clonotype is classed as medium-sized. The gene calls are TRBV20-1 and TRBJ1-4; no definite D call. The CDR3 runs 14 residues. Germline loops: CDR1 DFQATT, CDR2 SNEGSKA (reference sequence). V was shortened by 1 base and J by 2 bases, with 8 bases between the two germline ends. CDR3 loop: CSARGGGTNEKLFF. CDR3 DNA: TGCAGTGCTAGAGGGGGTGGCACTAATGAAAAACTGTTTTTT.

In this sample, this clonotype turned up many times. The chain has TRBV18 and TRBJ2-1, with TRBD1 identical over 8 bases. This CDR3 has 18 amino acids. Germline V gives CDR1 KGHSH, CDR2 LQKENI. J lost 3 bases, V lost 3 bases, and 13 bases had no gene match. CDR3 sequence reads: CASSPRGQAASFYNEQFF. CDR3 bases: TGTGCCAGCTCACCTCGGGGACAGGCGGCTTCCTTCTACAATGAGCAGTTCTTC.